The 31 T cell receptor beta chains below all came from one sample that was sequenced in a study of post-analysis software for immune sequencing data (dated by TCRdb to between 2014 and 2016). Results the study describes overall, beyond this receptor: Significantly higher frequencies in patients than in controls were found for a handful of TRBV segments, including TRBV5-6, TRBV5-1 and TRBV20-1.

Antigens of these TCRs are unknown. Libraries were constructed by PCR. Sequencer: Illumina HiSeq 2500. To reduce PCR and sequencing biases, unique molecular identifiers were incorporated into the TCR beta cDNA libraries. In-frame beta chains were kept once TCRdb had trimmed the public reads at Q25 with fastp and called clones with MiXCR. Rows with one shared CDR3 protein collapse into an entry with the most common genes and DNA. The sample table shows approximately 570,000 distinct CDR3 sequences, and around 44% are seen once. The leading ten clones occupy about 1.8% of the sample. Sequenced material: blood. These receptors came from a girl aged 5 to 17 with multiple sclerosis.

CDR3: CASSRGQGSLYYGYTF. CDR3 nucleotide sequence: TGTGCCAGCAGCCGCGGACAGGGCTCCCTCTACTATGGCTACACCTTC. The chain uses TRBV12-3 or TRBV12-4 and TRBJ1-2, with TRBD1 matching over 8 bases. The CDR3 extends over 16 amino acids. V shed 6 bases, J shed 3 bases, and the junction held 12 bases outside the gene matches.

This clonotype was observed a handful of times. The junction shows a germline mismatch at one end, possibly a read error. CDR3 sequence reads: CASSHQEEKLFF. CDR3 coding DNA: TGCGCCAGTAGCCATCAGGAGGAAAAACTGTTTTTT. V usage is TRBV4-1 and J usage is TRBJ1-4; D gene unclear. The germline gives CDR1 MGHRA, CDR2 YSYEKL. The CDR3 is made up of 12 amino acids.

CDR3 loop: CASSNGQLGANVLTF. Here the CDR3 DNA reads TGTGCCAGCAGTAACGGACAGCTCGGGGCCAACGTCCTGACTTTC. This chain joins TRBV6-1 and TRBJ2-6; D may be TRBD1 (6 bases). The CDR3 loop spans 15 amino acids. Between the trimmed V and J ends, which lost 5 bases and 4 bases, there was a span of 12 bases. Germline values: CDR1 MNHNS, CDR2 SASEGT.

A remark on this clonotype: A single base separates this from a much larger clone, so it may be a read error. This rearrangement joins TRBV9 to TRBJ2-7; 10 bases align to TRBD1. The CDR3 has 14 residues. Per germline, CDR1 SGDLS and CDR2 YYNGEE. The CDR3 DNA reads TGTGCCGGCAGCCACCGGGACAGGGGATACGAGCAGTACTTC. Protein sequence: CAGSHRDRGYEQYF.

V gene TRBV6-1 combines with J gene TRBJ2-5; D uncertain. Per germline, CDR1 MNHNS and CDR2 SASEGT. The CDR3 spans 16 residues. V dropped 5 bases and J dropped 1 base, with 17 bases sitting between them. The CDR3, as DNA: TGTGCCAGCAGTTCTTACTACACCCTCACCCAAGAGACCCAGTACTTC. This gives the protein CASSSYYTLTQETQYF.

This clonotype was found a few times. The J gene is TRBJ2-5, the V gene TRBV20-1; D gene uncertain. Germline V CDR1 and CDR2: DFQATT, SNEGSKA (reference sequence). The CDR3 runs to 10 residues. V was trimmed by 6 bases and J by 5 bases, leaving 7 bases between them. This CDR3 is CSAARETQYF. The CDR3 bases are TGCAGTGCGGCGCGGGAGACCCAGTACTTC.

The gene calls are TRBV5-1 and TRBJ2-1; a possible D gene is TRBD2 (6 bases). V lost 5 bases and J 7 bases, leaving 19 bases between the germline ends. Germline-derived CDR1 and CDR2 are SGHRS and YFSETQ. The CDR3 consists of 15 residues. In nucleotides, the CDR3 is TGCGCCAGCAGGCCGCGGGGCCGCGGGGTGAATGAGCAGTTCTTC. Its translation: CASRPRGRGVNEQFF.

There are a few counts of this clonotype. V and J are TRBV5-1 and TRBJ2-1, with D maybe TRBD2 (6 bases). Germline V gene sequence: CDR1 SGHRS, CDR2 YFSETQ. V lost 7 bases and J lost 8, with 13 bases in between. This CDR3 has 12 residues. CDR3 sequence reads: CASRLVEDEQFF. CDR3 nucleotide sequence: TGCGCCAGCCGACTAGTTGAGGATGAGCAGTTCTTC. Filled out from reference TRBV5-1 and TRBJ2-1, the complete variable domain reads KAGVTQTPRYLIKTRGQQVTLSCSPISGHRSVSWYQQTPGQGLQFLFEYFSETQRNKGNFPGRFSGRQFSNSRSEMNVSTLELGDSALYLCASRLVEDEQFFGPGTRLTVL.

The V call is TRBV10-3, the J call TRBJ2-3; D may match TRBD1 or TRBD2 (5 bases each). The CDR3 has 16 amino acids. The germline V gene encodes CDR1 ENHRY and CDR2 SYGVKD. Between the trimmed V and J ends, which lost 10 bases and 1 base, there was a span of 21 bases. DNA of the CDR3: TGTGCCACCGTAAGGGGAGACTTGGCGCGCACAGATACGCAGTATTTT. Translation: CATVRGDLARTDTQYF.

The CDR3 sequence: CASSRGQGANINQPQHF. Written as DNA, the CDR3 is TGTGCCAGCAGCCGGGGACAGGGGGCAAATATCAATCAGCCCCAGCATTTT. The chain carries TRBV7-9 and TRBJ1-5, with 12 bases that match TRBD1. Germline trimming cut 5 bases from V and 3 bases from J; bases unmatched to any gene: 8. There are 17 residues in the CDR3. In germline, CDR1 is SEHNR, CDR2 FQNEAQ (reference sequence).

This clonotype was seen more than once but under ten times. This may arise from a read error, as a much more abundant clone is one base away. V is TRBV29-1 and J is TRBJ2-4; no clear D gene. The CDR3 covers 12 residues. Per germline, CDR1 SQVTM and CDR2 ANQGSEA. The CDR3 region is CGVEDKVRIQYF. The CDR3 DNA reads as TGCGGCGTTGAAGATAAGGTCAGGATTCAGTACTTC.

This chain uses TRBV3-1 with TRBJ2-7; D is possibly TRBD1 or TRBD2 (6 bases each). Trimming pared 4 bases from V and 2 bases from J, leaving 12 bases between. Germline loops: CDR1 LGHDT, CDR2 YNNKEL (reference sequence). The CDR3 contains 14 residues. CDR3 in amino acids: CASSPRGEAYEQYF. In DNA, the CDR3 is TGTGCCAGCAGCCCTAGGGGGGAGGCCTACGAGCAGTACTTC.

The rearrangement uses TRBV12-3 or TRBV12-4 and TRBJ1-2; TRBD1 is a possible D gene (6 bases). This CDR3 contains 16 residues. Trimming cost V 1 base and J 1 base, with 13 bases left between them. The CDR3 nucleotides read TGTGCCAGCAGTTTAGGATCAGGGGCTATTAACTATGGCTACACCTTC. Protein sequence: CASSLGSGAINYGYTF.

This clonotype was recorded once. This rearrangement joins TRBV12-3 or TRBV12-4 to TRBJ2-5, with no clear D. Trimming took off 1 base at V and 11 bases at J, with 14 bases between the two ends. CDR3 length: 13 residues. The CDR3 DNA reads TGTGCCAGCAGTTTAGTTTCCAGCATGGGGCAGTACTTC. It encodes CASSLVSSMGQYF.

The chain joins TRBV4-3 to TRBJ2-3; D is uncertain. The CDR3 is 13 amino acids. The V gene lost 3 bases and the J gene lost 4 bases, with 8 bases spanning the gap. The V gene's germline CDR1 is LGHNA and CDR2 YSLEER. CDR3 bases: TGCGCCAGCAGCCAGGGTATCGCAGATACGCAGTATTTT. It is translated as CASSQGIADTQYF.

The rearrangement joins TRBV7-9 to TRBJ2-1; D perhaps matches TRBD2 (5 bases). Germline CDR1 SEHNR, CDR2 FQNEAQ (reference sequence). The ends were cut back, 2 bases at V and 3 bases at J, with 11 bases in the middle. The CDR3 length is 15 residues. In DNA form, the CDR3 reads TGTGCCAGCAGCTTAAGGCGGGCGCGCTACAATGAGCAGTTCTTC. Translating it yields CASSLRRARYNEQFF.

The V call is TRBV9, the J call TRBJ2-1; TRBD2 agrees at 13 bases. The CDR3 sequence is 18 residues long. Germline assignment: CDR1 SGDLS and CDR2 YYNGEE. After removal of 4 bases from V and 3 bases from J, the junction contained 10 bases not matched to a gene. CDR3 sequence reads: CASSLTSGGATFYNEQFF. CDR3 in DNA: TGTGCCAGCAGCCTTACTAGCGGGGGGGCCACATTCTACAATGAGCAGTTCTTC.

This clonotype has a count of ten or more. The chain recombines TRBV15 with TRBJ2-5; D is uncertain. This CDR3 region has 13 residues. Trimming took 2 bases from V and 5 from J, leaving 9 bases between them. Germline CDR1 LNHNV, CDR2 YYDKDF (reference sequence). For the CDR3, the DNA is TGTGCCACCAGCAGATTCGGCGGCGAGACCCAGTACTTC. This translates into CATSRFGGETQYF.

This clonotype was seen only a few times. A single base separates this from a much larger clone, so it may be a read error. V is TRBV7-2 and J is TRBJ2-7, with 11 nucleotides matching TRBD2. CDR1 is SGHTA and CDR2 is FQGNSA in the germline V gene. CDR3 length: 15 residues. The trim removed 5 bases at V and 2 bases at J, leaving 5 bases unmatched. The CDR3 DNA sequence: TGTGCCAGCAGCCCTAGCGGGGGGATTACCTACGAGCAGTACTTC. Translated, it gives CASSPSGGITYEQYF. The whole variable domain, filled in from reference TRBV7-2 and TRBJ2-7, reads GAGVSQSPSNKVTEKGKDVELRCDPISGHTALYWYRQSLGQGLEFLIYFQGNSAPDKSGLPSDRFSAERTGGSVSTLTIQRTQQEDSAVYLCASSPSGGITYEQYFGPGTRLTVT.

The rearrangement uses TRBV5-1 and TRBJ2-1; 8 nucleotides line up with TRBD2. The V segment lost 1 base and the J segment 0 bases; nucleotides outside the gene matches: 3. Germline V gives CDR1 SGHRS, CDR2 YFSETQ. CDR3 length equals 16 residues. The CDR3 sequence: CASSLMSGSSYNEQFF. The CDR3 nucleotides are TGCGCCAGCAGCTTGATGAGCGGGAGCTCCTACAATGAGCAGTTCTTC.

This clonotype was observed a few times. The chain uses TRBV4-1 and TRBJ2-1; 7 nucleotides align to TRBD2. CDR1 and CDR2 from the germline V gene are MGHRA and YSYEKL. This CDR3 comprises 16 residues. The ends lost 1 base at V and 4 bases at J; junction bases unmatched: 7. CDR3 region: CASSQAGRENYNEQFF. The CDR3 DNA reads TGCGCCAGCAGCCAAGCTGGGCGGGAGAATTACAATGAGCAGTTCTTC.

The sample holds a few counts of this clonotype. CDR3 nucleotides: TGTGCCAGCAGCGCCCCACTAGCGGGTGAGCAGTTCTTC. This gives the protein CASSAPLAGEQFF. V and J are TRBV7-8 and TRBJ2-1, with 9 bases identical to TRBD2. The junction had 5 bases not matched to a gene; V was cut back by 5 bases and J by 9 bases. Germline V gives CDR1 SGHVS, CDR2 FQNEAQ. The CDR3 spans 13 residues.

Only a few counts were recorded for this clonotype. V usage is TRBV29-1 and J usage is TRBJ2-1, with a tentative D call TRBD2 (7 bases). Germline V CDR1 and CDR2: SQVTM, ANQGSEA. The CDR3 runs 14 residues. V shed 3 bases and J shed 7 bases, with 16 bases lying between them. In DNA, the CDR3 is TGCAGCGTTGAGGGGGGGGCGCTGAGGAATGAGCAGTTCTTC. Its protein product is CSVEGGALRNEQFF.

The chain joins TRBV7-9 to TRBJ1-2; no clear D. The CDR3 is 16 residues long. Per germline, CDR1 SEHNR and CDR2 FQNEAQ (reference sequence). V was pared by 1 base and J by 2 bases, with 14 bases between. CDR3 sequence: CASSLERDMWNYGYTF. The CDR3 region has the DNA TGTGCCAGCAGCTTAGAAAGAGACATGTGGAACTATGGCTACACCTTC.

A few counts support this clonotype. This sequence joins TRBV5-1 and TRBJ1-2, with D possibly TRBD1 on 5 matching bases. Germline values: CDR1 SGHRS, CDR2 YFSETQ. The V end was cut by 0 bases, the J end by 2 bases, with 8 bases between. The CDR3 has 14 residues. DNA for the CDR3: TGCGCCAGCAGCTTGGGACAGAGAAACTATGGCTACACCTTC. Translated, it gives CASSLGQRNYGYTF.

The V call is TRBV3-1, the J call TRBJ1-5; unclear D gene. The CDR3 is made up of 14 amino acids. CDR1 is LGHDT, CDR2 YNNKEL, per germline (reference sequence). V shed 0 bases and J shed 4 bases, with 7 bases lying between them. In nucleotides, the CDR3 is TGTGCCAGCAGCCAAGATATCGGGAATCAGCCCCAGCATTTT. Protein: CASSQDIGNQPQHF.

The CDR3 DNA is TGTGCCAGCAGCTTGGGACAGGATAACGAGCAGTACTTC. It yields the protein CASSLGQDNEQYF. The chain carries TRBV5-5 and TRBJ2-7; TRBD1 is a possible D gene (6 bases). The V end was cut by 0 bases, the J end by 5 bases, with 9 bases between. Per germline, CDR1 SGHKS and CDR2 YYEKEE (reference sequence). The CDR3 has 13 amino acids.

The J gene is TRBJ2-1, the V gene TRBV7-9, with 8 bases that match TRBD2. This CDR3 contains 15 residues. V trimming: 5 bases; J trimming: 3 bases; junction bases outside the gene matches: 6. Per germline, CDR1 SEHNR and CDR2 FQNEAQ (reference sequence). The CDR3 is CASSPRGGNYNEQFF. The DNA for the CDR3 is TGTGCCAGCAGCCCCCGGGGGGGTAACTACAATGAGCAGTTCTTC.

The chain employs TRBV12-3 or TRBV12-4 and TRBJ2-5; D is perhaps TRBD1 (6 bases). This CDR3 contains 13 residues. V was pared by 8 bases and J by 11 bases, with 21 bases between. As DNA, the CDR3 is TGTGCCAGCGGCTTGGGGGCGAAGTACGGGCAGTACTTC. Encoded protein: CASGLGAKYGQYF.

A few counts support this clonotype. Here the CDR3 DNA reads TGCAGTGCTAGGAATCCGGGAGTGCAACAAGAGACCCAGTACTTC. Translation: CSARNPGVQQETQYF. The chain uses TRBV20-1 and TRBJ2-5; tentatively, D is TRBD2 (6 bases). The CDR3 runs 15 residues. The germline V gene encodes CDR1 DFQATT and CDR2 SNEGSKA (reference sequence). Trimming shortened V by 3 bases and J by 2 bases, and 16 bases separated the two germline ends.

Ten or more counts support this clonotype. V gene TRBV6-5 combines with J gene TRBJ2-1, with unresolved D. Germline V lookup: CDR1 MNHEY, CDR2 SVGAGI. The CDR3 loop spans 15 amino acids. The V end lost 7 bases, the J end lost 5 bases, and 18 bases lay between the germline ends. CDR3: CASTRGGRFHNEQFF. CDR3 DNA sequence: TGTGCCAGCACCCGCGGTGGGCGGTTTCACAATGAGCAGTTCTTC.